Included here is one T cell receptor (beta chain) sequence, with context. Its antigen is unknown. The protocol was immunoSEQ multiplex PCR, while the TCRdb copy is restricted to in-frame clones and leaves out a portion. The sample includes about 35,000 clones, around 93% seen only once; the top ten take 12%. The data belong to a study of T cells in localized non-small cell lung cancer. Study-wide results and caveats: In adjacent lung, a median roughly 58 of the top 100 tumor clones were found. One tumor region alone was sequenced, and heterogeneity therefore remains possible. Uninvolved adjacent lung showed peak T cell clonality, exceeding tumor.

Germline V lookup: CDR1 MNHEY, CDR2 SMNVEV (reference sequence). The CDR3 totals 15 residues. Trimming took off 6 bases at V and 4 bases at J, with 17 bases between the two ends. The source was peripheral blood mononuclear cells, collected before any cancer treatment. The source is a female donor of 60 years or more with stage II lung adenocarcinoma. The gene calls are TRBV27 and TRBJ2-3; D possibly uses TRBD1 or TRBD2 (5 bases each). In DNA, the CDR3 is TGTGCCAGCAGCCCCTTCGGGGCAGTGGCAGATACGCAGTATTTT. Translation: CASSPFGAVADTQYF.